This T cell receptor (beta chain) is from a study of blood T cell repertoires in COVID-19. Study processing details: Estimated nucleated cell counts came from reference gene primer amplification. Clones were sequenced by immunoSEQ multiplex PCR, and TCRdb holds only the in-frame ones, with some missing. The V and J calls and clone size are taken from that table; D and trimming were inferred from the DNA. This table has around 230,000 clones, 75% to 85% appearing once. Sequenced sample: peripheral blood. This sequence originates from a man aged 35-49 years who had recovered from COVID-19.

This CDR3 reads CASNWESPLLNYGYTF. CDR3 coding DNA: TGTGCCAGTAATTGGGAGAGCCCCTTACTCAACTATGGCTACACCTTC. The chain uses TRBV19 and TRBJ1-2, with D uncertain. Germline V CDR1 and CDR2: LNHDA, SQIVND (reference sequence). Trimming took 7 bases from V and 2 from J, leaving 20 bases between them. CDR3 length: 16 residues.